The following is a T cell receptor beta chain sequence with its context. What it binds is not known. This record belongs to a study of cytomegalovirus exposure and HLA in healthy donors. About the research overall: T cells numbering about 200 million yielded fewer than 140 million unique TCR beta sequences in an earlier analysis. General study points: The authors later found HLA-associated TCR beta chains more clonally expanded than equally common others. An analysis that came later showed most CMV-associated TCR beta chains appearing HLA-restricted. Highly shared variants forming one cluster were likely a sequencing artifact.

PCR was performed using 60 Vbeta and 13 Jbeta primers. Using immunoSEQ multiplex PCR, the repertoire was profiled, and TCRdb retains in-frame clones only, with some absent. The sample holds 100,000 to 150,000 clones, about 80% seen once. This CDR3 spans 16 amino acids. The V and J ends lost 4 bases and 4 bases, in that order; junction bases with no gene match: 8. Germline loops: CDR1 SGDLS, CDR2 YYNGEE. The sample was PBMCs. The TCR sequence derives from a man aged 25-45 years in good health and CMV-seropositive. V usage is TRBV9 and J usage is TRBJ1-3; 10 bases fit TRBD1. CDR3 loop: CASSLRTGGLGNTIYF. The CDR3 DNA reads as TGTGCCAGCAGCCTCAGGACAGGGGGATTGGGAAACACCATATATTTT.